Each of the 11 T cell receptor beta chains below was sequenced from the same sample in a study of T cell clones after liver transplantation (dated by TCRdb to between 2018 and 2020). This sample's time point label indicates: pre-transplant. The library was prepared using the immunoSEQ multiplex PCR assay. Here the immuneACCESS table is served through TCRdb, limited to in-frame sequences with V and J called. Missing clones are a known gap in these copies; in checked studies unresolved V genes cover under half, and the rest lacks a known reason. Counted in this sample were roughly 57,000 clones; 65% to 75% of them appeared once. The ten largest clones take up approximately 16% of the sample. This specimen consisted of CD4+ T cells from blood, obtained before liver transplant. The receptors here all came from a human donor who received a liver transplant.

The CDR3 DNA sequence: TGTGCCAGTAGGGGCTACTCCACAGATACGCAGTATTTT. As protein: CASRGYSTDTQYF. This rearrangement joins TRBV19 to TRBJ2-3; no definite D call. From germline, CDR1 is LNHDA and CDR2 SQIVND (reference sequence). The CDR3 is 13 residues long. V shed 6 bases and J shed 2 bases, with 9 bases lying between them.

This chain joins TRBV2 and TRBJ2-2; maybe TRBD2 (6 bases). Trimming removed 2 bases from V and 4 bases from J, with 8 bases in between. CDR3 length: 14 residues. The germline gives CDR1 SNHLY, CDR2 FYNNEI. In nucleotides, the CDR3 is TGTGCCAGCAGTGAACTAGCGAGCACCGGGGAGCTGTTTTTT. Protein: CASSELASTGELFF.

This clone was picked up a small number of times. The chain employs TRBV2 and TRBJ1-5; TRBD1 is a possible D gene (6 bases). This CDR3 has 14 amino acids. In germline, CDR1 is SNHLY, CDR2 FYNNEI. V was pared by 6 bases and J by 6 bases, with 15 bases between. In DNA, the CDR3 is TGTGCCAGCAGGTTATACAGGGTCGGTCAGCCCCAGCATTTT. It encodes CASRLYRVGQPQHF. The full variable domain, rest sourced from reference TRBV2 and TRBJ1-5, is EPEVTQTPSHQVTQMGQEVILRCVPISNHLYFYWYRQILGQKVEFLVSFYNNEISEKSEIFDDQFSVERPDGSNFTLKIRSTKLEDSAMYFCASRLYRVGQPQHFGDGTRLSIL.

This clone was picked up a small number of times. This rearrangement joins TRBV7-9 to TRBJ2-2; D ambiguous. The CDR3 covers 12 residues. V shed 5 bases and J shed 8 bases, with 9 bases lying between them. Germline CDR1 reads SEHNR; CDR2 reads FQNEAQ (reference sequence). The chain's CDR3 is CASSQSQGELFF. The CDR3, as DNA: TGTGCCAGCAGCCAGTCTCAGGGGGAGCTGTTTTTT.

This CDR3 is CASSLIGTDTDTQYF. The DNA of the CDR3 is TGTGCCAGCAGCTTAATCGGGACAGACACAGATACGCAGTATTTT. The rearrangement joins TRBV7-3 to TRBJ2-3, with 7 bases aligning to TRBD1. This CDR3 contains 15 residues. V lost 1 base, J lost 2 bases, and 3 bases stayed unmatched. Per the germline V gene, CDR1 is SGHTA and CDR2 is FQGTGA.

V and J are TRBV19 and TRBJ2-7; 11 nucleotides match TRBD1. V lost 5 bases, J lost 1 base, and 7 bases stayed unmatched. The CDR3 has 16 residues. In germline, CDR1 is LNHDA, CDR2 SQIVND (reference sequence). CDR3 region: CASSGQGARISYEQYF. In DNA form, the CDR3 reads TGTGCCAGTAGTGGACAGGGGGCAAGAATTTCCTACGAGCAGTACTTC.

This chain links TRBV14 with TRBJ2-7, with D possibly TRBD1 on 5 matching bases. V lost 1 base, J lost 4 bases, and 17 bases lay in between. The CDR3 loop spans 16 amino acids. From germline, CDR1 is SGHDN and CDR2 FVKESK. CDR3: CASSQGTGVNIYEQYF. CDR3 nucleotide sequence: TGTGCCAGCAGCCAAGGTACAGGTGTGAATATATACGAGCAGTACTTC.

This clone was counted once. The gene calls are TRBV19 and TRBJ1-5; weak D call: TRBD1 (5 bases). In germline, CDR1 is LNHDA, CDR2 SQIVND (reference sequence). V was pared by 5 bases and J by 8 bases, with 19 bases between. The length of the CDR3 is 15 residues. As DNA, the CDR3 is TGTGCCAGTAGTCCGCAGTCTGGCGGGGGGGAGCCCCAGCATTTT. It codes for CASSPQSGGGEPQHF.

This clone was counted once. The V gene is TRBV10-1, the J gene TRBJ2-3, with 10 nucleotides matching TRBD2. This CDR3 has 15 residues. The trim removed 2 bases at V and 5 bases at J, leaving 4 bases unmatched. CDR1 and CDR2 from the germline V gene are WNHNN and SYGVQD (reference sequence). The CDR3: CASSETLAGKDTQYF. CDR3 in DNA: TGCGCCAGCAGTGAGACACTAGCGGGGAAAGATACGCAGTATTTT.

The chain is built from TRBV7-2 and TRBJ1-1; no definite D call. Germline values: CDR1 SGHTA, CDR2 FQGNSA. Deletions cut 7 bases from V and 5 bases from J, with 17 bases between. The CDR3 sequence is 14 residues long. The CDR3 protein is CASNNRRWETEAFF. DNA for the CDR3: TGTGCCAGCAACAATCGCAGGTGGGAGACTGAAGCTTTCTTT.

The V gene is TRBV16, the J gene TRBJ2-1, with TRBD1 as a possible D gene (6 bases). Germline CDR1 reads KGHSY; CDR2 reads FQNENV. The CDR3 has 19 residues. V shed 0 bases and J shed 3 bases, with 21 bases lying between them. Here the CDR3 DNA reads TGTGCCAGCAGCCAATCGTTTAAGGTCCAGGGGAGAGGCTACAATGAGCAGTTCTTC. Translating it yields CASSQSFKVQGRGYNEQFF.